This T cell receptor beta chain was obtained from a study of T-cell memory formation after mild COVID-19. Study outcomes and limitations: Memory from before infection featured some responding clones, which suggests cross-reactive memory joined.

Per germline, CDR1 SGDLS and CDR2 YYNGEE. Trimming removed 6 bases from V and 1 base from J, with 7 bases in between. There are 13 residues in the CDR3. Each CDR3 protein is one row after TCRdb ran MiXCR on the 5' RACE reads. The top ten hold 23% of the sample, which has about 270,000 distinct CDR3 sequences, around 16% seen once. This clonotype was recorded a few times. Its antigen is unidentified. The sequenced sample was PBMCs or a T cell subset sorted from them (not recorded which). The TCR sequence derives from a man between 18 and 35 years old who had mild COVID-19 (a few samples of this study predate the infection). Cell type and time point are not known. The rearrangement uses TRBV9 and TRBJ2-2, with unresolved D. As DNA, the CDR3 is TGTGCCAGCAATGATCAGAACACCGGGGAGCTGTTTTTT. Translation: CASNDQNTGELFF.